Below are 19 T cell receptor beta chains sequenced from a single sample in a study of CD8 T cells in Susac syndrome. After extraction with the RNeasy kit, about 0.5 to 1 ug of the RNA was reverse transcribed using random hexamers. TCRdb called the immunoSEQ multiplex PCR reads again in MiXCR, with one record for every CDR3 protein. This table has 200,000 to 250,000 distinct CDR3 sequences, around 93% appearing once. Sequenced sample: CD4+ T cells from PBMCs. Receptor source: a human donor with Susac syndrome.

This rearrangement joins TRBV29-1 to TRBJ1-2; a weak D match, TRBD1 (5 bases). The germline V gene encodes CDR1 SQVTM and CDR2 ANQGSEA. V was cut by 6 bases and J by 8 bases, with 13 bases left in between. The CDR3 length is 11 residues. CDR3 region: CSVGRGHGYTF. CDR3 DNA sequence: TGCAGCGTCGGACGGGGCCACGGCTACACCTTC.

A note on this clonotype: One junction end does not reproduce the germline sequence, and a read error may be involved. The V and J genes are TRBV20-1 and TRBJ1-5; D uncertain. CDR3 length equals 12 residues. Looked up from germline, CDR1 is DFQATT and CDR2 is SNEGSKA (reference sequence). CDR3 loop: CSARDSYQPQHF. DNA of the CDR3: TGCAGTGCTAGAGATAGCTATCAGCCCCAGCATTTT.

The chain couples TRBV29-1 to TRBJ2-5, with 10 bases that match TRBD2. The ends lost 7 bases at V and 4 bases at J; junction bases unmatched: 6. In germline, CDR1 is SQVTM, CDR2 ANQGSEA. There are 13 residues in the CDR3. CDR3 region: CSDKLAGAETQYF. CDR3 sequence (DNA): TGCAGCGATAAGCTAGCGGGGGCAGAGACCCAGTACTTC.

V usage is TRBV4-2 and J usage is TRBJ1-1; 7 nucleotides match TRBD1. V gave up 0 bases and J gave up 3 bases; unmatched junction bases: 4. Germline-derived CDR1 and CDR2 are LGHNA and YNFKEQ. The CDR3 totals 15 residues. The CDR3 region is CASSQDRGLYTEAFF. CDR3 nucleotide sequence: TGTGCCAGCAGCCAAGATAGGGGGCTGTACACTGAAGCTTTCTTT.

The chain joins TRBV27 to TRBJ1-1; D possibly corresponds to TRBD1 (5 bases). There are 14 residues in the CDR3. CDR1 is MNHEY and CDR2 is SMNVEV in the germline V gene (reference sequence). Trimming took off 5 bases at V and 1 base at J, with 11 bases between the two ends. Here the CDR3 DNA reads TGTGCCAGCAGTACGGGACGGGGGAACACTGAAGCTTTCTTT. The encoded protein is CASSTGRGNTEAFF.

The chain employs TRBV5-6 and TRBJ1-1, with a weak D call TRBD1 (5 bases). V lost 3 bases and J lost 4, with 16 bases in between. The length of the CDR3 is 15 residues. The V gene's germline CDR1 is SGHDT and CDR2 YYEEEE. The DNA for the CDR3 is TGTGCCAGCAGCTATGGGACTTCTGAGGCCACTGAAGCTTTCTTT. It is translated as CASSYGTSEATEAFF.

The genes are TRBV5-1 and TRBJ2-1; D might be TRBD2 (6 bases). V was clipped by 0 bases and J by 8 bases, with 12 bases between them. This CDR3 is 14 amino acids long. Germline V gene sequence: CDR1 SGHRS, CDR2 YFSETQ. The CDR3 nucleotides are TGCGCCAGCAGCTTGGGGGGACCGGGGGATGAGCAGTTCTTC. This encodes CASSLGGPGDEQFF.

This clonotype was detected once. The V and J genes are TRBV9 and TRBJ2-2; D is unresolved. V lost 0 bases and J lost 6, with 6 bases in between. Germline-derived CDR1 and CDR2 are SGDLS and YYNGEE. The CDR3 is 13 residues long. CDR3 amino acids: CASSVDMSGELFF. As DNA, the CDR3 is TGTGCCAGCAGCGTAGATATGTCCGGGGAGCTGTTTTTT.

J is TRBJ1-6 and V is TRBV20-1; the match to TRBD1 covers 8 bases. Germline assignment: CDR1 DFQATT and CDR2 SNEGSKA (reference sequence). Trimming took 6 bases from V and 7 from J; bases not matched to a gene: 8. The CDR3 is made up of 14 amino acids. The CDR3 nucleotides read TGCAGTGCCTCACTGACAGGGGCCAATTCACCCCTCCACTTT. Protein: CSASLTGANSPLHF.

This rearrangement joins TRBV6-5 to TRBJ2-1; D might be TRBD1 (5 bases). Trimming took off 4 bases at V and 3 bases at J, with 13 bases between the two ends. Germline V gene data show CDR1 as MNHEY and CDR2 as SVGAGI. This CDR3 is 15 amino acids long. CDR3: CASSFTGPGYNEQFF. The CDR3 DNA reads TGTGCCAGCAGTTTCACAGGTCCGGGCTACAATGAGCAGTTCTTC.

CDR3 bases: TGTGCCAGCAGTATGGACGGGAGTGCAACTAATGAAAAACTGTTTTTT. Encoded protein: CASSMDGSATNEKLFF. The rearrangement uses TRBV12-3 or TRBV12-4 and TRBJ1-4; D gene uncertain. Between the trimmed V and J ends, which lost 5 bases and 0 bases, there was a span of 13 bases. The CDR3 spans 16 residues.

The gene calls are TRBV7-3 and TRBJ2-3; weak D call: TRBD1 (5 bases). Trimming removed 6 bases at V and 2 bases at J, with 15 bases between. This CDR3 spans 15 amino acids. The germline V gene has CDR1 SGHTA and CDR2 FQGTGA. CDR3 region: CASSTQGHNTDTQYF. CDR3 DNA: TGTGCCAGCAGTACCCAGGGCCATAACACAGATACGCAGTATTTT. Variable domain in full (rest from reference TRBV7-3 and TRBJ2-3): GAGVSQTPSNKVTEKGKYVELRCDPISGHTALYWYRQSLGQGPEFLIYFQGTGAADDSGLPNDRFFAVRPEGSVSTLKIQRTERGDSAVYLCASSTQGHNTDTQYFGPGTRLTVL.

The CDR3 protein is CASSDGTSQETQYF. The CDR3 DNA reads as TGTGCCAGCAGCGACGGGACAAGCCAAGAGACCCAGTACTTC. The chain links TRBV9 to TRBJ2-5; a weak D match, TRBD1 (6 bases). The CDR3 spans 14 residues. Germline V lookup: CDR1 SGDLS, CDR2 YYNGEE. Trimming took off 3 bases at V and 1 base at J, with 10 bases between the two ends. Full variable domain (missing parts from reference TRBV9 and TRBJ2-5): DSGVTQTPKHLITATGQRVTLRCSPRSGDLSVYWYQQSLDQGLQFLIQYYNGEERAKGNILERFSAQQFPDLHSELNLSSLELGDSALYFCASSDGTSQETQYFGPGTRLLVL.

The chain links TRBV12-3 or TRBV12-4 to TRBJ2-2, with TRBD1 matching over 10 bases. CDR3 length: 18 residues. Trimming at V came to 6 bases and at J to 1 base, leaving 11 bases not matched to a gene. CDR3 nucleotide sequence: TGTGCCAGCAGCCAGATAGGGGGACAGGGGATGAACACCGGGGAGCTGTTTTTT. Its translation: CASSQIGGQGMNTGELFF.

This clonotype was seen a handful of times. This sequence joins TRBV20-1 and TRBJ1-6; no clear D. V was shortened by 0 bases and J by 5 bases, with 5 bases between the two germline ends. Germline V gene sequence: CDR1 DFQATT, CDR2 SNEGSKA (reference sequence). The CDR3 sequence is 13 residues long. In DNA form, the CDR3 reads TGCAGTGCTAGAGAAACAGATAATTCACCCCTCCACTTT. Its protein is CSARETDNSPLHF.

V is TRBV20-1 and J is TRBJ2-3; a possible D gene is TRBD1 (8 bases). Per germline, CDR1 DFQATT and CDR2 SNEGSKA (reference sequence). The CDR3 is 15 residues long. Trimming removed 1 base at V and 3 bases at J, with 14 bases between. DNA for the CDR3: TGCAGTGCTAGAGTCGACAGGGGAGGGACAGATACGCAGTATTTT. It translates to CSARVDRGGTDTQYF.

CDR3 loop: CAWRRGSEKLFF. DNA for the CDR3: TGTGCCTGGAGGAGGGGTAGCGAAAAACTGTTTTTT. The chain uses TRBV30 and TRBJ1-4; possible D gene TRBD1, 5 bases. The CDR3 has 12 amino acids. Trimming took off 3 bases at V and 8 bases at J, with 10 bases between the two ends. Germline assignment: CDR1 GTSNPN and CDR2 SVGIG (reference sequence).

The V and J genes are TRBV6-6 and TRBJ1-1; possibly TRBD1 for D (5 bases). Trimming took 11 bases from V and 0 from J, leaving 16 bases between them. Germline V gene data show CDR1 as MNHNY and CDR2 as SVGAGI (reference sequence). The CDR3 length is 14 residues. In nucleotides, the CDR3 is TGTGCCGGCCAATCGCAGGGTATGAACACTGAAGCTTTCTTT. Its protein product is CAGQSQGMNTEAFF.

The rearrangement joins TRBV27 to TRBJ1-1; the D is unclear. Germline V gene data show CDR1 as MNHEY and CDR2 as SMNVEV (reference sequence). The length of the CDR3 is 12 residues. Trimming shortened V by 2 bases and J by 5 bases, and 6 bases separated the two germline ends. The CDR3 bases are TGTGCCAGCAGTTTACCGGGGACTGAAGCTTTCTTT. Encoded protein: CASSLPGTEAFF.